This is a list of T cell receptor beta chains from one sample in a study of CD8 T cells in ankylosing spondylitis. TCRdb re-derived calls from the 5' RACE reads in MiXCR, one entry per CDR3 protein. This table holds roughly 700,000 distinct CDR3 sequences, around 20% found once. Sequences were obtained from blood, either unsorted or a sorted T cell fraction (not recorded which). The receptors shown here come from a male donor with ankylosing spondylitis. Each CDR3 is given with its conserved first and last residue. A D gene is named only where the DNA matches it firmly. Clone size is given for some rows only: seen once, a few or many times, or a class if the clone is expanded.

clone size | D gene | J gene | V gene | CDR3 protein | CDR3 DNA
few | TRBD2 | TRBJ2-2 | TRBV5-1 | CASSFASGDTGELFF | TGCGCCAGCAGCTTTGCTAGCGGGGACACCGGGGAGCTGTTTTTT
once | TRBD2 | TRBJ2-3 | TRBV11-3 | CASSLFSGRTDTQYF | TGTGCCAGCAGCTTATTTAGCGGGAGAACAGATACGCAGTATTTT
- | TRBD2 | TRBJ2-3 | TRBV12-3/TRBV12-4 | CASSFAAGGPTDTQYF | TGTGCCAGCAGTTTTGCGGCGGGAGGGCCTACAGATACGCAGTATTTT
- | - | TRBJ2-1 | TRBV5-1 | CASSLGRGVARHNEQFF | TGCGCCAGCAGCTTGGGCCGAGGGGTGGCACGACACAATGAGCAGTTCTTC
- | - | TRBJ2-7 | TRBV4-3 | CASSQASSSPLYEQYF | TGCGCCAGCAGCCAAGCCTCGTCGTCTCCCCTCTACGAGCAGTACTTC
few | - | TRBJ2-2 | TRBV5-1 | CASSLIITGELFF | TGCGCCAGCAGCTTGATTATTACCGGGGAGCTGTTTTTT
many | - | TRBJ2-1 | TRBV11-1 | CASSRRSSYNEQFF | TGTGCCAGCAGCAGGAGGAGCTCCTACAATGAGCAGTTCTTC
many | - | TRBJ2-2 | TRBV7-8 | CASSPRDTSTGELFF | TGTGCCAGCAGCCCCCGGGACACCTCCACCGGGGAGCTGTTTTTT
many | TRBD1 | TRBJ1-1 | TRBV7-2 | CASSSGQAKNTEAFF | TGTGCCAGCAGCTCGGGACAGGCAAAGAACACTGAAGCTTTCTTT
- | - | TRBJ1-3 | TRBV5-1 | CASSLAGRDSGNTIYF | TGCGCCAGCAGCTTGGCCGGGCGGGACTCTGGAAACACCATATATTTT
- | TRBD2 | TRBJ2-2 | TRBV2 | CASSGSGGVDTGELFF | TGTGCCAGCAGTGGTAGCGGGGGAGTAGACACCGGGGAGCTGTTTTTT
many | - | TRBJ2-5 | TRBV12-3/TRBV12-4 | CASTRTDQETQYF | TGTGCCAGCACCCGGACAGACCAAGAGACCCAGTACTTC
few | - | TRBJ1-3 | TRBV15 | CATSRGTASGNTIYF | TGTGCCACCAGCAGAGGGACAGCCTCTGGAAACACCATATATTTT
few | - | TRBJ2-5 | TRBV6-5 | CASSYSTVAFKETQYF | TGTGCCAGCAGTTACTCGACGGTAGCCTTTAAAGAGACCCAGTACTTC
- | TRBD2 | TRBJ2-3 | TRBV7-2 | CASRSAGSGRADTQYF | TGTGCCAGCAGGTCCGCGGGCAGCGGGAGAGCAGATACGCAGTATTTT
few | - | TRBJ2-2 | TRBV27 | CASSLGSFTGELFF | TGTGCCAGCAGTTTGGGCAGCTTCACCGGGGAGCTGTTTTTT
few | - | TRBJ2-2 | TRBV29-1 | CSVEGSDGENTGELFF | TGCAGCGTTGAAGGGTCGGACGGGGAGAACACCGGGGAGCTGTTTTTT
once | - | TRBJ1-1 | TRBV29-1 | CSVAGVLNTEAFF | TGCAGCGTTGCCGGGGTCCTGAACACTGAAGCTTTCTTT
- | TRBD1 | TRBJ1-2 | TRBV6-5 | CASSSRDRGYYGYTF | TGTGCCAGCAGTTCCCGGGACAGGGGTTACTATGGCTACACCTTC
- | TRBD1 | TRBJ1-2 | TRBV25-1 | CASSTDRAGIYGYTF | TGTGCCAGCAGTACTGACAGGGCCGGGATCTATGGCTACACCTTC
- | - | TRBJ2-1 | TRBV30 | CAWTVDKPNEQFF | TGTGCCTGGACGGTGGACAAACCCAATGAGCAGTTCTTC
few | - | TRBJ2-1 | TRBV4-3 | CASSQDWGTATSYNEQFF | TGCGCCAGCAGCCAAGATTGGGGGACCGCTACTTCTTACAATGAGCAGTTCTTC
many | TRBD1 | TRBJ1-4 | TRBV12-3/TRBV12-4 | CASSSGQATNEKLFF | TGTGCCAGCAGTTCGGGACAGGCAACTAATGAAAAACTGTTTTTT
- | - | TRBJ1-2 | TRBV2 | CASTEDRSTSYGYTF | TGTGCCAGCACCGAAGATAGGTCCACTAGCTATGGCTACACCTTC
few | TRBD1 | TRBJ2-2 | TRBV6-1 | CASRWTGGLVGELFF | TGTGCCAGCAGATGGACAGGGGGCTTAGTCGGGGAGCTGTTTTTT
- | TRBD2 | TRBJ2-3 | TRBV12-3/TRBV12-4 | CASSLWLAGYDTQYF | TGTGCCAGCAGTTTATGGCTAGCGGGATACGATACGCAGTATTTT
- | - | TRBJ2-3 | TRBV5-5 | CASSLLEENTDTQYF | TGTGCCAGCAGCTTATTGGAGGAAAACACAGATACGCAGTATTTT
few | - | TRBJ2-7 | TRBV12-3/TRBV12-4 | CASSPGPYPIEQYF | TGTGCCAGCAGTCCGGGACCCTACCCCATCGAGCAGTACTTC
few | TRBD2 | TRBJ2-5 | TRBV28 | CASSLQLAEETQYF | TGTGCCAGCAGTTTGCAACTAGCGGAAGAGACCCAGTACTTC
- | - | TRBJ2-1 | TRBV29-1 | CSVEDEIISYNEQFF | TGCAGCGTTGAAGACGAGATTATCTCCTACAATGAGCAGTTCTTC
- | - | TRBJ2-1 | TRBV12-3/TRBV12-4 | CASSLETLPSSYNEQFF | TGTGCCAGCAGTTTAGAGACACTACCCTCATCCTACAATGAGCAGTTCTTC
few | - | TRBJ2-1 | TRBV20-1 | CSQVGRSYNEQFF | TGCAGCCAGGTAGGGCGATCCTACAATGAGCAGTTCTTC
few | TRBD2 | TRBJ2-1 | TRBV5-6 | CASSLSGLAVSLRDEQFF | TGTGCCAGCAGCTTGTCGGGACTAGCGGTCTCGTTAAGGGATGAGCAGTTCTTC
few | - | TRBJ2-2 | TRBV7-9 | CASSPRAQLNTGELFF | TGTGCCAGCAGCCCCCGAGCCCAGTTGAACACCGGGGAGCTGTTTTTT
- | - | TRBJ2-1 | TRBV4-1 | CASSQEPSQSSYNEQFF | TGCGCCAGCAGCCAAGAGCCTAGTCAATCTTCCTACAATGAGCAGTTCTTC
few | TRBD2 | TRBJ2-5 | TRBV3-1 | CASSRKGEAGGYQETQYF | TGTGCCAGCAGCCGAAAGGGGGAAGCGGGGGGGTACCAAGAGACCCAGTACTTC
- | - | TRBJ2-1 | TRBV29-1 | CSVEAPGTRANEQFF | TGCAGCGTTGAAGCTCCCGGGACCCGGGCCAATGAGCAGTTCTTC
few | TRBD2 | TRBJ2-5 | TRBV3-1 | CASSPRGLAGPPQETQYF | TGTGCCAGCAGCCCCAGGGGACTAGCGGGACCGCCCCAAGAGACCCAGTACTTC
few | TRBD1 | TRBJ2-1 | TRBV15 | CATSRDGPGQGRNNEQFF | TGTGCCACCAGCAGAGATGGACCGGGACAGGGAAGGAACAATGAGCAGTTCTTC
- | - | TRBJ2-6 | TRBV7-2 | CASSVSVPPGANVLTF | TGTGCCAGCAGCGTCTCAGTGCCTCCTGGGGCCAACGTCCTGACTTTC
few | - | TRBJ1-5 | TRBV2 | CASAEFGNNQPQHF | TGTGCCAGCGCGGAGTTCGGCAATAATCAGCCCCAGCATTTT
- | - | TRBJ2-7 | TRBV12-3/TRBV12-4 | CASSLGAGENYEQYF | TGTGCCAGCAGTTTGGGGGCAGGGGAGAACTACGAGCAGTACTTC
- | TRBD1 | TRBJ1-2 | TRBV14 | CASSSTDRGPYGYTF | TGTGCCAGCAGCTCAACCGACAGGGGCCCCTATGGCTACACCTTC
- | TRBD2 | TRBJ2-5 | TRBV20-1 | CSARDPRTSGSETQYF | TGCAGTGCTAGAGACCCCCGGACTAGCGGGAGTGAGACCCAGTACTTC
few | TRBD2 | TRBJ2-2 | TRBV5-1 | CASRIDSGSTGELFF | TGCGCCAGCCGCATCGATAGCGGGAGTACCGGGGAGCTGTTTTTT
many | TRBD2 | TRBJ2-1 | TRBV6-1 | CASSRGTSGANEQFF | TGTGCCAGCAGTCGGGGGACTAGCGGAGCGAATGAGCAGTTCTTC
many | - | TRBJ2-2 | TRBV27 | CASSLSTDTGELFF | TGTGCCAGCAGTTTGTCGACTGACACCGGGGAGCTGTTTTTT
few | TRBD2 | TRBJ2-2 | TRBV6-5 | CASSYRLAGAGTGELFF | TGTGCCAGCAGTTACAGGCTAGCGGGGGCCGGAACCGGGGAGCTGTTTTTT
once | TRBD2 | TRBJ2-1 | TRBV6-1 | CASSPAGTSADNEQFF | TGTGCCAGCAGTCCAGCCGGGACTAGCGCCGACAATGAGCAGTTCTTC
- | TRBD2 | TRBJ2-5 | TRBV5-1 | CASSGLAGGFETQYF | TGCGCCAGCAGCGGACTAGCGGGGGGTTTTGAGACCCAGTACTTC